This T cell receptor (beta chain) was identified in a study of blood T cell repertoires in COVID-19. At the level of the study: The study drew acute and convalescent COVID-19 samples from the United States, Italy and Spain. The cDNA or gDNA used as material had been derived from T cells, B-cell-depleted T cells, or PBMCs.

Authors' processing steps: Estimation of nucleated cell counts relied on the amplification of reference gene primers. TCRdb's copy holds only in-frame clones and misses some; the assay was immunoSEQ multiplex PCR. The DNA was the basis for D and trimming; V, J and clone size are from that table. Among some 150,000 clones listed, roughly four fifths were seen once. Deletions cut 1 base from V and 3 bases from J, with 9 bases between. Germline V gene data show CDR1 as LNHDA and CDR2 as SQIVND (reference sequence). The CDR3 is 14 residues long. This chain uses TRBV19 with TRBJ1-1; D is possibly TRBD1 (5 bases). The specimen sequenced was peripheral blood. This TCR derives from a human donor with acute or convalescent COVID-19. The donor label of this sample is uncertain. The CDR3 loop reads CASSIVGEDTEAFF. The CDR3 DNA reads as TGTGCCAGTAGTATAGTAGGGGAAGACACTGAAGCTTTCTTT.